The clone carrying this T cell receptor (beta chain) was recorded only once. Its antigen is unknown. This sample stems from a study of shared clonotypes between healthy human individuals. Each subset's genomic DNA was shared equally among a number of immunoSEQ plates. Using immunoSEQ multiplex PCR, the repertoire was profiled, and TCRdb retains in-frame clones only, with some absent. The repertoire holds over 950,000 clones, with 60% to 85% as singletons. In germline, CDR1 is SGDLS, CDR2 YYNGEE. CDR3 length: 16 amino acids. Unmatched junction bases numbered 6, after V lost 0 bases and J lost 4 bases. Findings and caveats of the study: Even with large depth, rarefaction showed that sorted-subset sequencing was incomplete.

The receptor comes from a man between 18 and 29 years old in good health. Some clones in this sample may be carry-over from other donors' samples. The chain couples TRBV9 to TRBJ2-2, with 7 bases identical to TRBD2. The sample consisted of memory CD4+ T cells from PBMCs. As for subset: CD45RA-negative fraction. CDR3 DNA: TGTGCCAGCAGCGTAGGGGGAGGGAGAACCACCGGGGAGCTGTTTTTT. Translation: CASSVGGGRTTGELFF.